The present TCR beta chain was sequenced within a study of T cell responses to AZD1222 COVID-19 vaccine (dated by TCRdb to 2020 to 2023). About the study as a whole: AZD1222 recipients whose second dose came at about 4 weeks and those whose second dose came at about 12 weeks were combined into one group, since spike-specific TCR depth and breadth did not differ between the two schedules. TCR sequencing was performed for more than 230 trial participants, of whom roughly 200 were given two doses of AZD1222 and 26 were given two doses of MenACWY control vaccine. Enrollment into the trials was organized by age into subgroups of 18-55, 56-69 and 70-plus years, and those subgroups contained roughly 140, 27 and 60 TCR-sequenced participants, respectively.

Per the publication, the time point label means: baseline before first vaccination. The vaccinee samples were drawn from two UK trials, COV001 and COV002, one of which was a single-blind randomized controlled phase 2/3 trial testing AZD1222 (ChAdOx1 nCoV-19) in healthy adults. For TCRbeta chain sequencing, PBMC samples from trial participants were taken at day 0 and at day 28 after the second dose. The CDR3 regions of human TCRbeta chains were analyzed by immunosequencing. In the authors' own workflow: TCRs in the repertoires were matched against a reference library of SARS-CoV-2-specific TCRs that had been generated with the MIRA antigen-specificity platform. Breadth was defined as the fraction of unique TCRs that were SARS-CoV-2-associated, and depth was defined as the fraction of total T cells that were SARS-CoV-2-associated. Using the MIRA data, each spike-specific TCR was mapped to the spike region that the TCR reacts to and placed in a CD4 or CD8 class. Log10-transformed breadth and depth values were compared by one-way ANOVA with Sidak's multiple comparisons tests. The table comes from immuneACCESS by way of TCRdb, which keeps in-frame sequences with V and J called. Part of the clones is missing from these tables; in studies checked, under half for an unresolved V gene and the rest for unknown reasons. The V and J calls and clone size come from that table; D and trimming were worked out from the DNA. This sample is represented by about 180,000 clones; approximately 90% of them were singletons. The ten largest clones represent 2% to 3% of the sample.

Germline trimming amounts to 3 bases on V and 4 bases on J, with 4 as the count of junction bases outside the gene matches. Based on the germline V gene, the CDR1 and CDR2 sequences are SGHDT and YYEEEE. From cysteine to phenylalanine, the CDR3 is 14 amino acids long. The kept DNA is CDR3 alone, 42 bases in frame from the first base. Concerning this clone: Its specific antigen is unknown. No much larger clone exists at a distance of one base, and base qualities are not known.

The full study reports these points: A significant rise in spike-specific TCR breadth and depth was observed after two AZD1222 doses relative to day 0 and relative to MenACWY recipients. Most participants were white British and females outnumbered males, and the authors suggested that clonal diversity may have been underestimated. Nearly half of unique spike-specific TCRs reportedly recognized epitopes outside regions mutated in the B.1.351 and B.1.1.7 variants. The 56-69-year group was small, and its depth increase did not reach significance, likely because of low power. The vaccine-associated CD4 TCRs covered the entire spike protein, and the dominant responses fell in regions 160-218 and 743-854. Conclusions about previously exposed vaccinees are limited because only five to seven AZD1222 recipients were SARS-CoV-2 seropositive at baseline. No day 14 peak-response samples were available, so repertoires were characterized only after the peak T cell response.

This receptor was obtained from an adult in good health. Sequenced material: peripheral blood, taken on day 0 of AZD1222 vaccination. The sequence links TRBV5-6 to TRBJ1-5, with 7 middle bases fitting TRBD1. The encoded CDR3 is CASSYGTVNQPQHF. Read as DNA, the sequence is TGTGCCAGCAGCTATGGGACAGTTAATCAGCCCCAGCATTTT.